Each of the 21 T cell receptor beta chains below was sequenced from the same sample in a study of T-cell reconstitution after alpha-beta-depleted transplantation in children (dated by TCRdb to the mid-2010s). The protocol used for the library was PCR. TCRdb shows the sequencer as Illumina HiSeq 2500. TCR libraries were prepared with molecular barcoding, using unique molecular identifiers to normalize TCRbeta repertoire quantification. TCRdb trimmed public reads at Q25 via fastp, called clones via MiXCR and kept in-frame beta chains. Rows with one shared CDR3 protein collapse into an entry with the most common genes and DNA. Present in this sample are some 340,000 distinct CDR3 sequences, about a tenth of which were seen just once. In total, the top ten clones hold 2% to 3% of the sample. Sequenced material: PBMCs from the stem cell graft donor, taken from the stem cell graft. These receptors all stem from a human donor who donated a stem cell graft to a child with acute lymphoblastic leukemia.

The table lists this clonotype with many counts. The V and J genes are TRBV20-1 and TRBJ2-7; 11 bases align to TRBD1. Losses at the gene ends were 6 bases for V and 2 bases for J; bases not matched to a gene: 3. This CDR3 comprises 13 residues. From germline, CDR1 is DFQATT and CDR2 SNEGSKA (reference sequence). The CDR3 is CSARTGGTYEQYF. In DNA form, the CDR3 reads TGCAGTGCAAGGACAGGGGGCACCTACGAGCAGTACTTC.

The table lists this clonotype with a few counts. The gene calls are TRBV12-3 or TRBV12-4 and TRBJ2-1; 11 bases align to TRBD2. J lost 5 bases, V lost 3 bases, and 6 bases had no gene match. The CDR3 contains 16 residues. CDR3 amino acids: CASSFLGLADNNEQFF. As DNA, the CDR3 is TGTGCCAGCAGTTTTCTGGGACTAGCGGACAACAATGAGCAGTTCTTC.

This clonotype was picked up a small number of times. CDR3 loop: CSVGGTGIYNEQFF. In DNA form, the CDR3 reads TGCAGCGTGGGGGGGACAGGGATTTACAATGAGCAGTTCTTC. The chain has TRBV29-1 and TRBJ2-1, with 9 bases fitting TRBD1. CDR1 and CDR2 (germline): SQVTM, ANQGSEA. V lost 6 bases, J lost 4 bases, and 7 bases stayed unmatched. The CDR3 length is 14 residues.

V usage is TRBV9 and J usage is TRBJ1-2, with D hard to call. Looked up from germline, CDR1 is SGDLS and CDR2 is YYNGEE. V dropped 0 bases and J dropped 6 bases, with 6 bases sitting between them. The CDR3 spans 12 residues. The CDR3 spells CASSVDGDGYTF. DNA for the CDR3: TGTGCCAGCAGCGTAGACGGGGATGGCTACACCTTC.

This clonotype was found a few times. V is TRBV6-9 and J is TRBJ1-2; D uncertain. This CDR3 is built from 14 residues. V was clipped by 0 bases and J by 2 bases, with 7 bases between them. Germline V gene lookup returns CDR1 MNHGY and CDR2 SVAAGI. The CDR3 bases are TGTGCCAGCAGTTATTCGGGAGAGAACTATGGCTACACCTTC. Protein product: CASSYSGENYGYTF.

The CDR3 DNA reads as TGTGCTAGTGGTTTGGTTGGAGGGGGCAATGAGCAGTTCTTC. As protein: CASGLVGGGNEQFF. V and J are TRBV12-5 and TRBJ2-1; D possibly uses TRBD1 or TRBD2 (6 bases each). CDR1 and CDR2 (germline): LGHNT, FRNRAP. The CDR3 sequence is 14 residues long. The V end was cut by 0 bases, the J end by 6 bases, with 9 bases between. The complete variable domain, with remaining parts taken from reference TRBV12-5 and TRBJ2-1, reads DARVTQTPRHKVTEMGQEVTMRCQPILGHNTVFWYRQTMMQGLELLAYFRNRAPLDDSGMPKDRFSAEMPDATLATLKIQPSEPRDSAVYFCASGLVGGGNEQFFGPGTRLTVL.

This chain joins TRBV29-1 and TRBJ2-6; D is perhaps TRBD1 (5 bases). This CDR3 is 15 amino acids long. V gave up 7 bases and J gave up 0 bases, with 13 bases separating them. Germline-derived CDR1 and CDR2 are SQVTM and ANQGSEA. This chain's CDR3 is CSALGASSGANVLTF. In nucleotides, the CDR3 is TGCAGCGCCCTTGGGGCGAGCTCTGGGGCCAACGTCCTGACTTTC.

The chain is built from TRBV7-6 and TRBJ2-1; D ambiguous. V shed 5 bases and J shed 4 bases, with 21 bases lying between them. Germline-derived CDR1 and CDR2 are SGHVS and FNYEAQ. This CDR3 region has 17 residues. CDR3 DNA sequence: TGTGCCAGCAGCCCCCCCCGTAGAGTGTCCGTTTACAATGAGCAGTTCTTC. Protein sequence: CASSPPRRVSVYNEQFF.

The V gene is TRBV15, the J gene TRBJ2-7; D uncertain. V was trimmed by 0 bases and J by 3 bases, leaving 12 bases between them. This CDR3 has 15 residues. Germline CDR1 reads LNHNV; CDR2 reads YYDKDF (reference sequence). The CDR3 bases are TGTGCCACCAGCAGAGATCAGGACCCTTTCTACGAGCAGTACTTC. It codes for CATSRDQDPFYEQYF.

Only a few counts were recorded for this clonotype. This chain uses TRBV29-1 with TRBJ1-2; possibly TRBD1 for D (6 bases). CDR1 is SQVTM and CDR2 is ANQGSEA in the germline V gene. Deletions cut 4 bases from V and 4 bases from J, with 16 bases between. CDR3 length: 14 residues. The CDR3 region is CSVVGDGQSYGYTF. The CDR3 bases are TGCAGCGTTGTGGGTGACGGACAGTCCTATGGCTACACCTTC.

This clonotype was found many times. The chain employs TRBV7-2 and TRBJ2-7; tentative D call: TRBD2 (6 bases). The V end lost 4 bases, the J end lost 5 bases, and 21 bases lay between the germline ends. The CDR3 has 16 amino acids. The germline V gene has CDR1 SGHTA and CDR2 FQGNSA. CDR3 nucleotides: TGTGCCAGCAGCTCTCCTGGAGTAGCGGCCTGGAACGAGCAGTACTTC. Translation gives CASSSPGVAAWNEQYF. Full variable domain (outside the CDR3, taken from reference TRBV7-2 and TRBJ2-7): GAGVSQSPSNKVTEKGKDVELRCDPISGHTALYWYRQSLGQGLEFLIYFQGNSAPDKSGLPSDRFSAERTGGSVSTLTIQRTQQEDSAVYLCASSSPGVAAWNEQYFGPGTRLTVT.

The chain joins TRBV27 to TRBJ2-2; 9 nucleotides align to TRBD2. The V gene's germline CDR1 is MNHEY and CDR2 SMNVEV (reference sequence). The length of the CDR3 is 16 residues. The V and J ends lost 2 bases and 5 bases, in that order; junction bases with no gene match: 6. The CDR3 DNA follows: TGTGCCAGCAGTTTAATCCCGAGCGGGAGGACCGGGGAGCTGTTTTTT. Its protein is CASSLIPSGRTGELFF.

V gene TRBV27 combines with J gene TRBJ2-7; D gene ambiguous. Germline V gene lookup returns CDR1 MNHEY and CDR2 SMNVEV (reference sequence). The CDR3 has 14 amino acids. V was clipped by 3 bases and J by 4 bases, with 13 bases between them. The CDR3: CASSFSVGLYEQYF. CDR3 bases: TGTGCCAGCAGTTTTAGTGTTGGCCTATACGAGCAGTACTTC.

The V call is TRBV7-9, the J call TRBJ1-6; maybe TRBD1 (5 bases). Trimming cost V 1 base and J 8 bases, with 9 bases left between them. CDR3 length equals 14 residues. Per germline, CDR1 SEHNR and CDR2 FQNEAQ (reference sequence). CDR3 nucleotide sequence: TGTGCCAGCAGCTTAGGGACACCGGATTCACCCCTCCACTTT. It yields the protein CASSLGTPDSPLHF.

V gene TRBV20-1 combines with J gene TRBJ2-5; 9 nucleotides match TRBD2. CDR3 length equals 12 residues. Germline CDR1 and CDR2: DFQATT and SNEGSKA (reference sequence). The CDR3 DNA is TGCACATCTAGCGGGAATGCGGAGACCCAGTACTTC. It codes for CTSSGNAETQYF.

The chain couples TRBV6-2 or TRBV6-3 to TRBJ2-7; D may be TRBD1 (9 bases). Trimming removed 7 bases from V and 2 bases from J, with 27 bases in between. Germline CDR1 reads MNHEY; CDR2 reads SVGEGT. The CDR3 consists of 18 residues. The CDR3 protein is CASTARDRARGRPYEQYF. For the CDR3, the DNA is TGTGCCAGCACCGCCCGGGACAGGGCTCGCGGGAGGCCCTACGAGCAGTACTTC.

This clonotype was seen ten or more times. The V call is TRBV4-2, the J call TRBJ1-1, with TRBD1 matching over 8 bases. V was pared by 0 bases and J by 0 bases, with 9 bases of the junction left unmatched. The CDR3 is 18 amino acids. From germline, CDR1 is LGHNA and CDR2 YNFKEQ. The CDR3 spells CASSQEIPDRDLNTEAFF. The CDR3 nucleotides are TGTGCCAGCAGCCAAGAAATCCCGGACAGGGATTTGAACACTGAAGCTTTCTTT.

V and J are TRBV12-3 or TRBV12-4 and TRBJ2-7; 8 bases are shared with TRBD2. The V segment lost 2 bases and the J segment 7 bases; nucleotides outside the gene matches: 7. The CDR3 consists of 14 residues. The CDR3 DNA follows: TGTGCCAGCAGTTTACTAGGACTAGCTGGGGAGCAGTACTTC. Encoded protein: CASSLLGLAGEQYF.

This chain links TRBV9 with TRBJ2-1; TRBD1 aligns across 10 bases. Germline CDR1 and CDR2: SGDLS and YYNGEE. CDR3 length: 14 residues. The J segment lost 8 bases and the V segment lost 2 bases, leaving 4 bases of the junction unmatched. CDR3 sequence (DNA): TGTGCCAGCAGCGTGACAGGGGGCATCGATGAGCAGTTCTTC. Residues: CASSVTGGIDEQFF.

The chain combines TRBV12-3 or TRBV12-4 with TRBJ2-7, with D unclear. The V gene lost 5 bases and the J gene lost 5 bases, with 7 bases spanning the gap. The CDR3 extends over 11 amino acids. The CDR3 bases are TGTGCCAGCAGTCGGGCTCACGAGCAGTACTTC. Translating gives CASSRAHEQYF.

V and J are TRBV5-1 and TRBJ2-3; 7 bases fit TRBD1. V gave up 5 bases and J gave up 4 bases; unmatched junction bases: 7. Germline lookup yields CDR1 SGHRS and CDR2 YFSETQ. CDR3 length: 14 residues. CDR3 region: CASRGNRGSDTQYF. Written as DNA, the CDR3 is TGCGCCAGCAGAGGGAACAGGGGATCAGATACGCAGTATTTT.